Listed below are T cell receptor beta chains from one sample, sequenced in a study of identical twins. TCRdb independently ran MiXCR on the 5' RACE reads; one entry per CDR3 protein. The sample records over 550,000 distinct CDR3 sequences, under 8.5% being singletons. This same sample was also taken into another study, of yellow fever vaccine responses in identical twins.

What was sequenced was PBMCs. The receptors originated from a woman aged 18-29 years in good health. CDR3s include the opening cysteine and the closing phenylalanine or tryptophan. A D gene is named only where the DNA matches it firmly. The size field is filled for only some rows; it gives once, few, many or a size class.

CSARAFQGADYGYTF	TGCAGTGCTAGAGCCTTTCAGGGGGCAGACTATGGCTACACCTTC	TRBD1	TRBV20-1	few	TRBJ1-2
CASSQVGQGQVGYTF	TGCGCCAGCAGCCAAGTAGGACAGGGGCAAGTCGGCTACACCTTC	TRBD1	TRBV4-1	few	TRBJ1-2
CASSRDRAGENEQFF	TGTGCCAGCAGCCGGGACAGGGCGGGAGAAAATGAGCAGTTCTTC	TRBD1	TRBV12-3/TRBV12-4	few	TRBJ2-1
CASSYYRDNYGYTF	TGTGCCAGCAGTTACTATAGGGACAACTATGGCTACACCTTC	-	TRBV6-5	few	TRBJ1-2
CASSFGAQETQYF	TGTGCCAGCAGTTTCGGCGCCCAAGAGACCCAGTACTTC	-	TRBV12-3/TRBV12-4	many	TRBJ2-5
CAISESRGRLYEQYF	TGTGCCATCAGTGAGTCACGGGGCCGACTCTACGAGCAGTACTTC	-	TRBV10-3	many	TRBJ2-7
CASSTGQGTTNTGELFF	TGTGCCAGCAGTACCGGTCAGGGGACAACGAACACCGGGGAGCTGTTTTTT	-	TRBV6-1	-	TRBJ2-2
CATSDSGGGYNEQFF	TGTGCCACCAGTGACAGCGGGGGAGGTTACAATGAGCAGTTCTTC	TRBD2	TRBV24-1	-	TRBJ2-1
CASSLLSSATNEKLFF	TGTGCCAGCAGCTTGCTCAGTAGTGCAACTAATGAAAAACTGTTTTTT	-	TRBV7-8	few	TRBJ1-4
CASSLEGPNRENTEAFF	TGCGCCAGCAGCCTGGAGGGCCCTAACCGGGAGAACACTGAAGCTTTCTTT	-	TRBV5-1	-	TRBJ1-1
CASSVGRAGFSYNEQFF	TGTGCCAGCAGTGTGGGGAGGGCGGGCTTCTCCTACAATGAGCAGTTCTTC	TRBD2	TRBV2	-	TRBJ2-1
CASSSGLGLGEQFF	TGTGCCAGCAGCTCCGGACTGGGCCTTGGGGAGCAGTTCTTC	-	TRBV7-9	few	TRBJ2-1
CAISGAENNSPLHF	TGTGCCATCAGTGGGGCAGAGAATAATTCACCCCTCCACTTT	-	TRBV10-3	-	TRBJ1-6
CASSWGTDNEQFF	TGTGCCAGCAGCTGGGGGACAGACAATGAGCAGTTCTTC	TRBD1	TRBV5-5	many	TRBJ2-1
CASRGGQVDSPQHF	TGTGCCAGCAGGGGGGGGCAGGTAGACTCGCCCCAGCATTTT	-	TRBV7-9	-	TRBJ1-5
CASSLVKNTEAFF	TGTGCCAGCAGCTTGGTGAAGAACACTGAAGCTTTCTTT	-	TRBV5-4	few	TRBJ1-1
CASSWATDTQYF	TGTGCCAGCAGCTGGGCCACAGATACGCAGTATTTT	-	TRBV12-3/TRBV12-4	many	TRBJ2-3
CASSLSRGQAGELFF	TGTGCCAGCAGCTTATCAAGGGGGCAAGCCGGGGAGCTGTTTTTT	TRBD1	TRBV7-3	many	TRBJ2-2
CSVENRDRSYNEQFF	TGCAGCGTTGAGAACAGGGACCGCTCCTACAATGAGCAGTTCTTC	-	TRBV29-1	many	TRBJ2-1
CASSRGRAGGEQFF	TGTGCCAGTAGCCGCGGGAGGGCCGGGGGTGAGCAGTTCTTC	TRBD2	TRBV19	-	TRBJ2-1
CSARHPVYYNEQFF	TGCAGTGCTAGACATCCGGTGTACTACAATGAGCAGTTCTTC	-	TRBV20-1	-	TRBJ2-1
CATSDSVSGPPEQFF	TGTGCCACCAGTGATTCCGTCAGCGGCCCACCTGAGCAGTTCTTC	-	TRBV24-1	few	TRBJ2-1
CASSEKSSGELFF	TGTGCCAGCAGCGAAAAAAGTTCCGGGGAGCTGTTTTTT	-	TRBV5-4	many	TRBJ2-2
CASSLSPGSSYNEQFF	TGCGCCAGCAGCCTCTCCCCTGGGAGCTCCTACAATGAGCAGTTCTTC	-	TRBV5-1	few	TRBJ2-1
CASSQDQGGEAQYF	TGTGCCAGCAGCCAAGATCAGGGCGGGGAGGCCCAGTACTTC	-	TRBV3-1	many	TRBJ2-5
CSAKSDRDQLDYTF	TGCAGTGCTAAAAGTGACAGGGACCAGCTTGACTACACCTTC	TRBD1	TRBV20-1	-	TRBJ1-2
CASSRRLAENYNEQFF	TGTGCCAGCAGCCGCAGACTAGCGGAGAACTACAATGAGCAGTTCTTC	TRBD2	TRBV3-1	few	TRBJ2-1
CASSPIGRVANTGELFF	TGTGCCAGCAGCCCTATAGGGCGAGTAGCGAACACCGGGGAGCTGTTTTTT	-	TRBV9	few	TRBJ2-2
CASSRDSFRDYGYTF	TGTGCCAGCTCACGGGATAGCTTTCGAGACTATGGCTACACCTTC	-	TRBV18	few	TRBJ1-2
CSVQRVETQYF	TGCAGCGTTCAGAGGGTTGAGACCCAGTACTTC	-	TRBV29-1	few	TRBJ2-5
CATSRDVTGETQYF	TGTGCCACCAGCAGAGATGTGACGGGCGAGACCCAGTACTTC	-	TRBV15	-	TRBJ2-5
CASSLAGSGAFF	TGCGCCAGCAGCTTGGCGGGGAGTGGAGCTTTCTTT	-	TRBV5-1	many	TRBJ1-1